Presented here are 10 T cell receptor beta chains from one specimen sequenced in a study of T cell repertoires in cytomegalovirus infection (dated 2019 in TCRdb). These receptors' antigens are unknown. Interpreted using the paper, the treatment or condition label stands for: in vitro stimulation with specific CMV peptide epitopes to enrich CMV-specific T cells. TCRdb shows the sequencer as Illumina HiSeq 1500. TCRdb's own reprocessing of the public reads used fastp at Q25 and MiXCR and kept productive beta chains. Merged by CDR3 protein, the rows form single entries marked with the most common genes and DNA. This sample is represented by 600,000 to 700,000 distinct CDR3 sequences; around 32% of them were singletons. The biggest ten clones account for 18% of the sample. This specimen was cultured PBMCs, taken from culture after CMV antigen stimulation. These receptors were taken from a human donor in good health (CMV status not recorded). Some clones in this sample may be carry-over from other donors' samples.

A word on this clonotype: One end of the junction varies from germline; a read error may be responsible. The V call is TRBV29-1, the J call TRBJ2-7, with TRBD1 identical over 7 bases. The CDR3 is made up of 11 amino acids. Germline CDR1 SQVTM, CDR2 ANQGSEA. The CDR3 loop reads CSVEDRQGRHF. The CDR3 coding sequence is TGCAGCGTTGAAGATCGACAGGGTAGGCACTTC.

CDR3 DNA: TGTGCCAGCAGTTCTCCGGGATATTCCTACGAGCAGTACTTC. It yields the protein CASSSPGYSYEQYF. This chain joins TRBV6-5 and TRBJ2-7; the D gene is possibly TRBD2 (5 bases). CDR1 MNHEY and CDR2 SVGAGI come from the germline V gene. Trimming took 4 bases from V and 1 from J, leaving 11 bases between them. The CDR3 is made up of 14 amino acids.

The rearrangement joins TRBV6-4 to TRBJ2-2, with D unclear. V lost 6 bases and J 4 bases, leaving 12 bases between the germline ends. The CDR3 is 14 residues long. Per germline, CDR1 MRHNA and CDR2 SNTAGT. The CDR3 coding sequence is TGTGCCAGCAGGATCCACGCCGGCACCGGGGAGCTGTTTTTT. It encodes CASRIHAGTGELFF.

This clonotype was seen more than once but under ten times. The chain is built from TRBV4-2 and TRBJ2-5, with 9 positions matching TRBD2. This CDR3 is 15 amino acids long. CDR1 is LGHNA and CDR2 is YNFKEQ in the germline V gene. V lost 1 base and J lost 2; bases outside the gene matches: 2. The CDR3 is CASSQATSGQETQYF. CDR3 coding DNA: TGTGCCAGCAGCCAAGCGACTAGCGGACAAGAGACCCAGTACTTC.

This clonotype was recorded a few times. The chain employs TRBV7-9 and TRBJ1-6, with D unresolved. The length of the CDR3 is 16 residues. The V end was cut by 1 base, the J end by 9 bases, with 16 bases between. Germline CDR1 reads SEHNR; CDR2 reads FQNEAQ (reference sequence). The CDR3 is CASSLEVGLTGSPLHF. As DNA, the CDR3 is TGTGCCAGCAGCTTAGAGGTGGGCTTAACGGGTTCACCCCTCCACTTT.

The CDR3 protein is CASGQGGTNTEAFF. The CDR3, as DNA: TGTGCCAGCGGACAGGGAGGAACGAACACTGAAGCTTTCTTT. The rearrangement links TRBV25-1 to TRBJ1-1, with 8 bases lining up with TRBD1. V shed 8 bases and J 1 base; nucleotides not matched to a gene: 6. CDR1 is MGHDK, CDR2 SYGVNS, per germline. The CDR3 contains 14 residues.

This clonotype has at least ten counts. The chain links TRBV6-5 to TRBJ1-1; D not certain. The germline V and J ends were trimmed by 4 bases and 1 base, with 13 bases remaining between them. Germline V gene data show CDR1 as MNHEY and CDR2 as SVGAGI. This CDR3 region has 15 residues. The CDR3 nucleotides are TGTGCCAGCAGTTCCTCTAACAGCCGGAACACTGAAGCTTTCTTT. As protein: CASSSSNSRNTEAFF.

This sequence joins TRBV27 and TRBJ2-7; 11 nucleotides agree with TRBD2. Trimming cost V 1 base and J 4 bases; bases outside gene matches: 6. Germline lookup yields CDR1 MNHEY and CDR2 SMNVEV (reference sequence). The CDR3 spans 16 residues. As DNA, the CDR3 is TGTGCCAGCAGTTTATTAGCGGGGGGGCGGAAGTACGAGCAGTACTTC. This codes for CASSLLAGGRKYEQYF.

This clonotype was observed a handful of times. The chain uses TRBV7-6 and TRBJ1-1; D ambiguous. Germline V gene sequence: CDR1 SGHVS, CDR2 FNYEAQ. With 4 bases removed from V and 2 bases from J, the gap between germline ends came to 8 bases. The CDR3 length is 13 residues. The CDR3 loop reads CASSWGANTEAFF. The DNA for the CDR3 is TGTGCCAGCAGCTGGGGAGCAAACACTGAAGCTTTCTTT.

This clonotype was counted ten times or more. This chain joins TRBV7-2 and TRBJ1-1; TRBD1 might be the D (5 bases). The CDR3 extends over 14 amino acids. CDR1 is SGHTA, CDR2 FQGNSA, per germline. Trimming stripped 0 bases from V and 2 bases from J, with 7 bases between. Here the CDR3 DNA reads TGTGCCAGCAGCTTAGCGGGGCCCAACACTGAAGCTTTCTTT. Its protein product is CASSLAGPNTEAFF.